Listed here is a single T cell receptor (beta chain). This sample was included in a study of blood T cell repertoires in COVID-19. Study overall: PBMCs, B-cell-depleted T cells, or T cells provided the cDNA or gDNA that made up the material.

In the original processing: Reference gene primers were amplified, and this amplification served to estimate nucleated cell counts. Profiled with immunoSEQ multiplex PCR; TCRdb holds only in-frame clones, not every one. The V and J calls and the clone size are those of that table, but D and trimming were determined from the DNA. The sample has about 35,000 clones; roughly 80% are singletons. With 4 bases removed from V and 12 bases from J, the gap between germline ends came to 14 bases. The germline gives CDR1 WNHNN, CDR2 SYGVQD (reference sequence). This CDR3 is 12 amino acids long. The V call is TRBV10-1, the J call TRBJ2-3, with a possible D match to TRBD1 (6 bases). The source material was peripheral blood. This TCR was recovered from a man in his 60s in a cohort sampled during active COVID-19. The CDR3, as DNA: TGCGCCAGCAGTGGGGCAGGGACACCCCAGTATTTT. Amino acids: CASSGAGTPQYF.